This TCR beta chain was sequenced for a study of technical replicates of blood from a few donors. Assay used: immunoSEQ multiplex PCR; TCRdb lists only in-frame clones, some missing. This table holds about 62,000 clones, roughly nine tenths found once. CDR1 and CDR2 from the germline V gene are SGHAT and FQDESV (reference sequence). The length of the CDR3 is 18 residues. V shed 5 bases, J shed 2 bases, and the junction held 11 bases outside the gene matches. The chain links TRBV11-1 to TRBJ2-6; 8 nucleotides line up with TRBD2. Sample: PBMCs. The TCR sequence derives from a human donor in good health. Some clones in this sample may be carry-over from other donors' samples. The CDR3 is CASSDVGGGGTGANVLTF. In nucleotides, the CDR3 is TGTGCCAGCAGCGACGTCGGGGGGGGTGGTACTGGGGCCAACGTCCTGACTTTC.